Below, 24 T cell receptor beta chains from the same sample are listed, as sequenced in a study of T cell responses to AZD1222 COVID-19 vaccine. Libraries were prepared by immunoSEQ multiplex PCR; TCRdb keeps only in-frame clonotypes and omits some of them. Of roughly 140,000 clones detected, roughly 88% appear once; the ten largest clones hold about 1.5%. Sequencing was performed on peripheral blood, taken 28 days after the second AZD1222 dose. The source is an adult who received the AZD1222 COVID-19 vaccine.

The table lists this clone with a few counts. The chain is built from TRBV28 and TRBJ2-1; no clear D. Trimming removed 3 bases at V and 5 bases at J, with 11 bases between. The germline CDR1 and CDR2 sequences are MDHEN and SYDVKM. This CDR3 has 14 residues. CDR3 DNA: TGTGCCAGCAGTTTCGCGGACGGTCACAATGAGCAGTTCTTC. Translating it yields CASSFADGHNEQFF.

This clone was detected only once. The V and J genes are TRBV2 and TRBJ1-2; no reliable D call. The V end lost 5 bases, the J end lost 6 bases, and 16 bases lay between the germline ends. The CDR3 extends over 14 amino acids. Germline V gene sequence: CDR1 SNHLY, CDR2 FYNNEI. CDR3 loop: CASSPAQVLHGYTF. Written as DNA, the CDR3 is TGTGCCAGCAGTCCCGCGCAGGTTCTCCATGGCTACACCTTC.

This clone was counted only a few times. V is TRBV7-2 and J is TRBJ1-2, with D possibly being TRBD1 (6 bases). CDR1 is SGHTA, CDR2 FQGNSA, per germline. The CDR3 is 15 amino acids. The ends were cut back, 5 bases at V and 0 bases at J, with 13 bases in the middle. The CDR3 DNA follows: TGTGCCAGCAGCCCACGCGGACAGTCTAACTATGGCTACACCTTC. The encoded protein is CASSPRGQSNYGYTF. Full variable domain (missing parts from reference TRBV7-2 and TRBJ1-2): GAGVSQSPSNKVTEKGKDVELRCDPISGHTALYWYRQSLGQGLEFLIYFQGNSAPDKSGLPSDRFSAERTGGSVSTLTIQRTQQEDSAVYLCASSPRGQSNYGYTFGSGTRLTVV.

This clone was picked up one time. The chain recombines TRBV7-2 with TRBJ2-5, with D possibly TRBD2 on 6 matching bases. The ends were cut back, 8 bases at V and 7 bases at J, with 23 bases in the middle. CDR3 length: 15 amino acids. From germline, CDR1 is SGHTA and CDR2 FQGNSA. CDR3 bases: TGTGCCAGCGGCTCCCGGCGGGATTTAACCGGGACCCAGTACTTC. Translating gives CASGSRRDLTGTQYF.

This sequence joins TRBV4-3 and TRBJ1-1; TRBD1 might be the D (5 bases). Trimming shortened V by 0 bases and J by 7 bases, and 6 bases separated the two germline ends. This CDR3 spans 12 amino acids. Germline CDR1 is LGHNA and CDR2 is YSLEER. The DNA of the CDR3 is TGCGCCAGCAGCCAAGATGGGGGTGAAGCTTTCTTT. Protein: CASSQDGGEAFF.

This rearrangement joins TRBV28 to TRBJ1-5; D possibly corresponds to TRBD1 (5 bases). CDR3 size: 14 residues. Germline-derived CDR1 and CDR2 are MDHEN and SYDVKM. The V end was cut by 2 bases, the J end by 7 bases, with 12 bases between. In DNA, the CDR3 is TGTGCCAGCAGTTTAGGGGCCCGGTGGCAGCCCCAGCATTTT. As protein: CASSLGARWQPQHF.

This clone appeared once. The chain links TRBV28 to TRBJ1-2; D is undetermined. Germline assignment: CDR1 MDHEN and CDR2 SYDVKM. There are 15 residues in the CDR3. V lost 5 bases and J lost 4, with 17 bases in between. In DNA form, the CDR3 reads TGTGCCAGCAGTCTCCTCGGGTCGGGCGGCTATGGCTACACCTTC. This encodes CASSLLGSGGYGYTF.

The CDR3 region is CASSRDANEKLFF. CDR3 DNA: TGTGCCAGCTCGCGGGACGCTAATGAAAAACTGTTTTTT. This chain joins TRBV18 and TRBJ1-4, with a tentative D call TRBD1 (5 bases). CDR3 size: 13 residues. From germline, CDR1 is KGHSH and CDR2 LQKENI. V was shortened by 6 bases and J by 3 bases, with 8 bases between the two germline ends.

This clone appeared once. V is TRBV18 and J is TRBJ1-6; D might be TRBD1 (6 bases). There are 17 residues in the CDR3. Germline assignment: CDR1 KGHSH and CDR2 LQKENI. V lost 3 bases, J lost 0 bases, and 12 bases lay in between. CDR3 nucleotides: TGTGCCAGCTCACCGGAGGGGGGTAGCTCCTATAATTCACCCCTCCACTTT. It specifies CASSPEGGSSYNSPLHF. The full variable domain, in which reference TRBV18 and TRBJ1-6 provide the parts outside the CDR3, is NAGVMQNPRHLVRRRGQEARLRCSPMKGHSHVYWYRQLPEEGLKFMVYLQKENIIDESGMPKERFSAEFPKEGPSILRIQQVVRGDSAAYFCASSPEGGSSYNSPLHFGNGTRLTVT.

This clone was detected only once. V and J are TRBV6-6 and TRBJ1-1, with D unresolved. Looked up from germline, CDR1 is MNHNY and CDR2 is SVGAGI (reference sequence). The CDR3 is 14 residues long. Between the trimmed V and J ends, which lost 2 bases and 1 base, there was a span of 8 bases. The CDR3 loop reads CASSYRQSNTEAFF. In nucleotides, the CDR3 is TGTGCCAGCAGTTACCGGCAATCGAACACTGAAGCTTTCTTT.

The chain combines TRBV14 with TRBJ2-1, with D possibly being TRBD2 (6 bases). CDR1 and CDR2 from the germline V gene are SGHDN and FVKESK. Trimming removed 3 bases at V and 2 bases at J, with 17 bases between. The CDR3 consists of 17 residues. The CDR3 spells CASSQTILRGTYNEQFF. The DNA for the CDR3 is TGTGCCAGCAGCCAGACCATTTTGCGGGGAACCTACAATGAGCAGTTCTTC.

The chain recombines TRBV3-1 (or the pseudogene TRBV3-2) with TRBJ2-5; 8 bases agree with TRBD1. This CDR3 comprises 16 residues. Germline V CDR1 and CDR2: LGHDT, YNNKEL (reference sequence). V was pared by 4 bases and J by 2 bases, with 9 bases of the junction left unmatched. The DNA of the CDR3 is TGTGCCAGCAGCCGACGGACAGGGTCGGTACAAGAGACCCAGTACTTC. Encoded protein: CASSRRTGSVQETQYF.

The chain combines TRBV7-9 with TRBJ2-7; D might be TRBD1 or TRBD2, each matching 5 bases. Trimming took off 2 bases at V and 9 bases at J, with 20 bases between the two ends. Germline-derived CDR1 and CDR2 are SEHNR and FQNEAQ (reference sequence). The CDR3 has 15 amino acids. CDR3 sequence reads: CASSLYRDPPKGQYF. The CDR3 coding sequence is TGTGCCAGCAGCTTATACCGGGACCCACCAAAAGGGCAGTACTTC.

The V call is TRBV7-6, the J call TRBJ2-1, with D possibly called TRBD1 or TRBD2 (5 bases each). V shed 4 bases and J shed 9 bases, with 22 bases lying between them. The germline V gene encodes CDR1 SGHVS and CDR2 FNYEAQ. This CDR3 has 16 residues. Written as DNA, the CDR3 is TGTGCCAGCAGCTCCGACCGGGACCGCCCCTCACGTGAGCAGTTCTTC. It translates to CASSSDRDRPSREQFF.

The V call is TRBV29-1, the J call TRBJ1-1; no clear D gene. The germline V gene encodes CDR1 SQVTM and CDR2 ANQGSEA. The CDR3 consists of 11 residues. V gave up 4 bases and J gave up 0 bases, with 3 bases separating them. The CDR3 is CSVVVNTEAFF. CDR3 DNA sequence: TGCAGCGTTGTAGTGAACACTGAAGCTTTCTTT.

The chain uses TRBV5-1 and TRBJ2-3; D not certain. Germline values: CDR1 SGHRS, CDR2 YFSETQ. The CDR3 contains 15 residues. Trimming removed 5 bases at V and 2 bases at J, with 15 bases between. The CDR3 spells CASRESPSNTDTQYF. DNA of the CDR3: TGCGCCAGCAGGGAGTCGCCCTCTAACACAGATACGCAGTATTTT.

J is TRBJ1-6 and V is TRBV6-6; D is unresolved. This CDR3 contains 15 residues. The V end was cut by 0 bases, the J end by 8 bases, with 11 bases between. CDR1 is MNHNY, CDR2 SVGAGI, per germline (reference sequence). The CDR3 reads CASSYSWTWDSPLHF. The CDR3 DNA reads as TGTGCCAGCAGTTACTCGTGGACTTGGGATTCACCCCTCCACTTT.

A remark on this clone: This specimen includes other DNA sequences encoding the same CDR3. The chain is built from TRBV9 and TRBJ1-4; 9 bases map to TRBD1. V shed 2 bases and J 4 bases; nucleotides not matched to a gene: 0. Germline assignment: CDR1 SGDLS and CDR2 YYNGEE. The CDR3 runs to 14 residues. Here the CDR3 DNA reads TGTGCCAGCAGCGTGGGACAGGGTAATGAAAAACTGTTTTTT. Amino acids: CASSVGQGNEKLFF.

The V call is TRBV7-7, the J call TRBJ2-6; TRBD1 agrees at 7 bases. The CDR3 is 16 residues long. Unmatched junction bases numbered 11, after V lost 5 bases and J lost 7 bases. Germline V gene lookup returns CDR1 SSHAT and CDR2 FNYEAQ (reference sequence). The CDR3 DNA sequence: TGTGCCAGCAGCGAAACTCTACAGGGGAAAGCCAACGTCCTGACTTTC. Amino acids: CASSETLQGKANVLTF.

This clone appeared a single time. The chain links TRBV5-6 to TRBJ2-2; possibly TRBD2 for D (6 bases). CDR1 is SGHDT and CDR2 is YYEEEE in the germline V gene. The CDR3 is 14 residues long. Trimming removed 1 base at V and 5 bases at J, with 9 bases between. This chain's CDR3 is CASSLQGLTGELFF. In nucleotides, the CDR3 is TGTGCCAGCAGCTTGCAGGGACTTACCGGGGAGCTGTTTTTT. The variable domain in full, completed from reference TRBV5-6 and TRBJ2-2, reads DAGVTQSPTHLIKTRGQQVTLRCSPKSGHDTVSWYQQALGQGPQFIFQYYEEEERQRGNFPDRFSGHQFPNYSSELNVNALLLGDSALYLCASSLQGLTGELFFGEGSRLTVL.

The chain has TRBV28 and TRBJ2-1; 14 bases line up with TRBD2. This CDR3 has 17 amino acids. Germline CDR1 reads MDHEN; CDR2 reads SYDVKM. J was trimmed by 3 bases and V by 4 bases; bases with no gene match: 5. CDR3 bases: TGTGCCAGCAGTTCGGCGGGACTAGCGGGAGTCTACAATGAGCAGTTCTTC. Translation: CASSSAGLAGVYNEQFF.

The J gene is TRBJ2-5, the V gene TRBV4-2; possibly TRBD2 for D (6 bases). The V gene lost 0 bases and the J gene lost 5 bases, with 13 bases spanning the gap. The CDR3 has 15 amino acids. The germline gives CDR1 LGHNA, CDR2 YNFKEQ. The DNA for the CDR3 is TGTGCCAGCAGCCAAGAAGGCGGGATAAGGGAGACCCAGTACTTC. It yields the protein CASSQEGGIRETQYF.

This chain links TRBV18 with TRBJ1-2; 10 bases agree with TRBD1. V gave up 3 bases and J gave up 3 bases; unmatched junction bases: 13. CDR3 length equals 18 residues. Germline V gives CDR1 KGHSH, CDR2 LQKENI. The CDR3 nucleotides are TGTGCCAGCTCACCCTACCCTCCCGGGACAGGGGTTGACTATGGCTACACCTTC. Its protein product is CASSPYPPGTGVDYGYTF.

The chain uses TRBV10-3 and TRBJ1-2; D is uncertain. The CDR3 length is 12 residues. V was pared by 3 bases and J by 4 bases, with 6 bases between. Germline values: CDR1 ENHRY, CDR2 SYGVKD. CDR3 region: CAISDTRYGYTF. Written as DNA, the CDR3 is TGTGCCATCAGTGACACCCGCTATGGCTACACCTTC.